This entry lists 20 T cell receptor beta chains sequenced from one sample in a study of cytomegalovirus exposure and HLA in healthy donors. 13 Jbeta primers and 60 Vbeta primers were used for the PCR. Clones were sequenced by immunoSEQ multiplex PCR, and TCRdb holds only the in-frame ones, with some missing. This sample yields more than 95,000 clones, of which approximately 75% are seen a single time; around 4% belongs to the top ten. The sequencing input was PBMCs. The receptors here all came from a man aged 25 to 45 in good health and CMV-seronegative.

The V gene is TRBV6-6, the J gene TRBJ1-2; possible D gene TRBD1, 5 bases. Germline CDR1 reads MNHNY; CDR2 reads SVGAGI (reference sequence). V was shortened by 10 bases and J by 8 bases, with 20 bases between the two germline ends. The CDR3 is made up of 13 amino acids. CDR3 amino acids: CATGPPGASGYTF. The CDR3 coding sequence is TGTGCCACCGGACCCCCTGGGGCGAGCGGCTACACCTTC.

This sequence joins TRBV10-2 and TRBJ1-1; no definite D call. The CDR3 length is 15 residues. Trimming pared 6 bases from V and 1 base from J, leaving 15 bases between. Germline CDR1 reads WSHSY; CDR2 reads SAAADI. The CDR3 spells CASRMDGKRNTEAFF. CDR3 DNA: TGCGCCAGCAGAATGGACGGGAAGCGGAACACTGAAGCTTTCTTT.

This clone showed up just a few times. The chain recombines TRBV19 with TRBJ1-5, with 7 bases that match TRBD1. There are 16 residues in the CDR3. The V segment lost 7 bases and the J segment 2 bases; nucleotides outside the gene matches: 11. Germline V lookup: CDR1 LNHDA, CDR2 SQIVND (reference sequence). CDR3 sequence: CASTQTGSLGNQPQHF. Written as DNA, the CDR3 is TGTGCCAGTACCCAGACAGGGAGTCTGGGCAATCAGCCCCAGCATTTT.

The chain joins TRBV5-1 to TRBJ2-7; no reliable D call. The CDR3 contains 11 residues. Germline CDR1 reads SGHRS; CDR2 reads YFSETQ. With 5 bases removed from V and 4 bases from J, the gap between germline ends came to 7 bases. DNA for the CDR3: TGCGCCAGCAGTCGAGCGTACGAGCAGTACTTC. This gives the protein CASSRAYEQYF.

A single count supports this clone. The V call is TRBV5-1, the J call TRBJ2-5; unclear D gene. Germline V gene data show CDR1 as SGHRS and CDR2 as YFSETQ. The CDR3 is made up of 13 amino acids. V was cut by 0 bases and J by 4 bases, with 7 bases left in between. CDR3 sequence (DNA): TGCGCCAGCAGCTTGGATGGCACAGAGACCCAGTACTTC. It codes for CASSLDGTETQYF.

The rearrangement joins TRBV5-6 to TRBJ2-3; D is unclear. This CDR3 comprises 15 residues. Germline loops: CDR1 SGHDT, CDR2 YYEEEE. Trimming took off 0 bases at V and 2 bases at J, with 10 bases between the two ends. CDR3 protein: CASSLGPGTTDTQYF. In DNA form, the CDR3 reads TGTGCCAGCAGCTTGGGACCAGGTACCACAGATACGCAGTATTTT.

The CDR3 bases are TGCGCCAGCAGTGAGGGGCTAGCGGGGGGAGAAGAGACCCAGTACTTC. It specifies CASSEGLAGGEETQYF. The chain combines TRBV10-1 with TRBJ2-5, with 11 bases identical to TRBD2. CDR1 is WNHNN, CDR2 SYGVQD, per germline (reference sequence). J was trimmed by 3 bases and V by 2 bases; bases with no gene match: 5. CDR3 length equals 16 residues.

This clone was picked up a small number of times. The CDR3 protein is CASSGRGAAYEQYF. The DNA for the CDR3 is TGTGCCAGCAGTGGGCGGGGGGCCGCCTACGAGCAGTACTTC. This chain joins TRBV6-1 and TRBJ2-7; the match to TRBD2 covers 8 bases. CDR3 length: 14 amino acids. V gave up 4 bases and J gave up 2 bases; unmatched junction bases: 4. Germline CDR1 reads MNHNS; CDR2 reads SASEGT.

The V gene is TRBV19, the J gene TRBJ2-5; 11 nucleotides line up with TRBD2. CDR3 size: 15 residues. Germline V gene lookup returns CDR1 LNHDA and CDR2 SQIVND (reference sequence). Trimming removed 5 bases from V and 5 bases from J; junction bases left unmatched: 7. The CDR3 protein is CASSPLAGGAETQYF. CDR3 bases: TGTGCCAGTAGTCCTCTAGCGGGGGGTGCCGAGACCCAGTACTTC.

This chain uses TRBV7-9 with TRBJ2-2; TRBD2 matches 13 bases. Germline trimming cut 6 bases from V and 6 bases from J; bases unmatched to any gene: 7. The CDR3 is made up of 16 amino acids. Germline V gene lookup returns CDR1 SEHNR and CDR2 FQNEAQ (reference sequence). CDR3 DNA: TGTGCCAGCAGTCCTACTAGCGGGGGGGCAGCCGGGGAGCTGTTTTTT. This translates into CASSPTSGGAAGELFF.

The CDR3 loop reads CAISEMGTGEEHF. As DNA, the CDR3 is TGTGCCATCAGTGAGATGGGGACAGGGGAGGAGCATTTT. This chain uses TRBV10-3 with TRBJ1-5; 10 bases agree with TRBD1. Germline values: CDR1 ENHRY, CDR2 SYGVKD. The CDR3 extends over 13 amino acids. V dropped 2 bases and J dropped 14; count of bases not matched to a gene: 6.

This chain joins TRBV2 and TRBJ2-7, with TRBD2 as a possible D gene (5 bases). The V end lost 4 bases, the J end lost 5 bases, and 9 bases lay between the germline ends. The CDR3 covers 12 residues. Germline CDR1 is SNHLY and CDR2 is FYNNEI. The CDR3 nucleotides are TGTGCCAGCAGTGCCTCTAGCAACGAGCAGTACTTC. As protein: CASSASSNEQYF.

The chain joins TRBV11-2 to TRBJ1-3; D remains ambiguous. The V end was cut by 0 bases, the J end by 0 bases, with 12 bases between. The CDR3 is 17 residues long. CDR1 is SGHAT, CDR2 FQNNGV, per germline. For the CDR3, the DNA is TGTGCCAGCAGCTTAGACCCCCGCGGGCCCTCTGGAAACACCATATATTTT. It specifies CASSLDPRGPSGNTIYF.

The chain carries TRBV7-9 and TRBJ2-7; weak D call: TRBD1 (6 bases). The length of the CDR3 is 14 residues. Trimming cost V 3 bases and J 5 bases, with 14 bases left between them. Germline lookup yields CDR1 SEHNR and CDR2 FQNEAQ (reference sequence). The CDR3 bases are TGTGCCAGCAGCTTCCCCGACAGGCTAAACGAGCAGTACTTC. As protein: CASSFPDRLNEQYF.

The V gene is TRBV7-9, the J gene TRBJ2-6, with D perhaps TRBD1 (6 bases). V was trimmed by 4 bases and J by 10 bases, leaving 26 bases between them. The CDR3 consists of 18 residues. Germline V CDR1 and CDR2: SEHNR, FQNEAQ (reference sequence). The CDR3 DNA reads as TGTGCCAGCAGCTCACTTAGATCAACTTCAGGGGATTTTAACGTCCTGACTTTC. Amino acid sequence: CASSSLRSTSGDFNVLTF.

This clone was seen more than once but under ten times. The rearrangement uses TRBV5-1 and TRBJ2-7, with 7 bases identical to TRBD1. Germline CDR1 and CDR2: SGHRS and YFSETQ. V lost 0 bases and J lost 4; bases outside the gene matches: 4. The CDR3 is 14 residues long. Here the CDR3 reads CASSLDGQAYEQYF. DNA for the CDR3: TGCGCCAGCAGCTTGGATGGACAGGCTTACGAGCAGTACTTC.

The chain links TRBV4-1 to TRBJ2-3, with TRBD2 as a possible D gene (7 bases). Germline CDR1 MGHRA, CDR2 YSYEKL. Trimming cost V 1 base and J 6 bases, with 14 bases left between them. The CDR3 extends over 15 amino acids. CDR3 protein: CASSQAVGGADTQYF. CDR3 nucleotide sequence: TGCGCCAGCAGCCAAGCCGTGGGGGGGGCCGATACGCAGTATTTT.

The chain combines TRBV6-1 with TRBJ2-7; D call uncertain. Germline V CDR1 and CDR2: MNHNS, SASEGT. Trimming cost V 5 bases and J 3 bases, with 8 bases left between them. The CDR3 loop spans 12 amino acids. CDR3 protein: CASSTGDYEQYF. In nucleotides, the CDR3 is TGTGCCAGCAGTACTGGAGACTACGAGCAGTACTTC.

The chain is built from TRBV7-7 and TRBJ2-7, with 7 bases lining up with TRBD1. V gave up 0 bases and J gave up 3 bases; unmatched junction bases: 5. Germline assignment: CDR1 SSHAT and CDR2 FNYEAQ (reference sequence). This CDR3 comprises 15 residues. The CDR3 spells CASSLADRPFYEQYF. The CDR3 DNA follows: TGTGCCAGCAGCTTAGCGGACAGGCCCTTCTACGAGCAGTACTTC.

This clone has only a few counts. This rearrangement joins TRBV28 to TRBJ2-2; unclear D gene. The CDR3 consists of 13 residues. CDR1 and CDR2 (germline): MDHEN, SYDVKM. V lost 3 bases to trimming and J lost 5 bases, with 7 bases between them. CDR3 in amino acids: CASSFPGTGELFF. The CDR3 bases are TGTGCCAGCAGTTTCCCCGGGACCGGGGAGCTGTTTTTT.